The clone carrying this T cell receptor (beta chain) was seen ten or more times. The source of the sample is a study of T cells in Graves' hyperthyroidism and ophthalmopathy. The TCR beta CDR3 regions underwent amplification using RNA transcripts as the source. Initially, a first-round RT-PCR of the TCR CDR3 employed the HTBI primer set. TCRdb ran MiXCR on the multiplex PCR reads and lists one entry per CDR3 protein. This sample has hundreds of thousands of distinct CDR3 sequences; about 15% occur once, and the top ten carry roughly a tenth. The sequence was obtained from a woman aged 18-29 years with Graves' hyperthyroidism. Input material: blood.

CDR3 region: CASSKTGTGVFGELFF. CDR3 nucleotide sequence: TGTGCCAGCAGTAAGACCGGGACAGGGGTTTTCGGGGAGCTGTTTTTT. The chain links TRBV2 to TRBJ2-2; 10 bases agree with TRBD1. The CDR3 extends over 16 amino acids. CDR1 is SNHLY, CDR2 FYNNEI, per germline. The trim removed 5 bases at V and 7 bases at J, leaving 10 bases unmatched.